This T cell receptor (beta chain) was captured in a study of T cell repertoires in cytomegalovirus infection. Study context: Shared public TCR beta signatures pointed to both CMV infection and a matching HLA type. Broader study findings: Carriage of CMV together with the relevant HLA was identifiable through cumulative public TCR beta family frequency. Ex vivo responses were dominated by HLA-C-restricted CMV-specific TCR beta clonotypes.

A remark on this clonotype: The antigen is not known.

TCRdb reprocessed the reads via MiXCR and lists one record per CDR3 protein. The sample yields roughly 570,000 distinct CDR3 sequences, almost 40% seen once. The germline V gene encodes CDR1 MDHEN and CDR2 SYDVKM. The CDR3 totals 17 residues. Trimming took 6 bases from V and 1 from J, leaving 21 bases between them. The sample consisted of cultured PBMCs, taken from culture after CMV antigen stimulation. This chain connects TRBV28 to TRBJ2-5; tentatively, D is TRBD2 (5 bases). This TCR came from a human donor in good health (CMV status not recorded). Some clones in this sample may be carry-over from other donors' samples. The CDR3 bases are TGTGCCAGCAGGCCGGGCCGGGGAAGGAGCGGCCAAGAGACCCAGTACTTC. As protein: CASRPGRGRSGQETQYF.